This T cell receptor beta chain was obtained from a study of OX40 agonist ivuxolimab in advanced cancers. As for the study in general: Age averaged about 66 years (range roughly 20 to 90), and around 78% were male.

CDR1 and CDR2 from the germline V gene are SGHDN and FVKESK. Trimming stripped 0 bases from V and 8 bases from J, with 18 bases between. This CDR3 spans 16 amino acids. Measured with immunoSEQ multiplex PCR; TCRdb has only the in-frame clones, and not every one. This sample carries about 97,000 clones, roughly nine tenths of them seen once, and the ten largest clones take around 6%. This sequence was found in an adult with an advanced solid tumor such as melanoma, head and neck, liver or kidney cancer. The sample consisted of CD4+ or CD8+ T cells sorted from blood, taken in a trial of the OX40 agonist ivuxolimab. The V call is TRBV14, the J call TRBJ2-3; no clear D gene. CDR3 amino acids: CASSQEIYWTKSTQYF. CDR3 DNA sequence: TGTGCCAGCAGCCAAGAAATCTATTGGACGAAGAGTACGCAGTATTTT.